These 5 T cell receptor beta chains were sequenced from one sample in a study of low-dose radiotherapy and immunotherapy resistance in tumors. Time point denoted: after trial treatment. The treatment: LDRT plus nivolumab, ipilimumab, low-dose cyclophosphamide and aspirin (RACIN trial). With TRAV- and TRBV-specific primers, first-strand cDNA was made, covering the alpha and beta chains. The authors amplified TCRs for 15 to 25 PCR cycles with a constant-region primer and a V-primer adapter. MiXCR was run by TCRdb on the reads, yielding one entry per CDR3 protein. The sample contains approximately 80,000 distinct CDR3 sequences, less than 20% of which appear only once. The sample here was PBMCs, taken after low-dose radiotherapy plus immunotherapy. Receptors were obtained from a male donor with prostate cancer.

This clonotype came up many times. The chain combines TRBV7-2 with TRBJ1-5, with no clear D. The germline V gene encodes CDR1 SGHTA and CDR2 FQGNSA. The ends were cut back, 0 bases at V and 4 bases at J, with 10 bases in the middle. This CDR3 has 15 residues. CDR3 residues: CASSLAASQNQPQHF. DNA of the CDR3: TGTGCCAGCAGCTTAGCGGCCAGCCAGAATCAGCCCCAGCATTTT.

This clonotype was recorded at least ten times. A read error may account for a junction end that differs from germline. CDR3: CASRHPGQGGSGANVLTF. CDR3 nucleotide sequence: TGTGCCAGCCGCCACCCGGGACAGGGGGGATCTGGGGCCAACGTCCTGACTTTC. The V and J genes are TRBV3-1 and TRBJ2-6, with 11 nucleotides matching TRBD1. This CDR3 comprises 18 residues. Germline V gene data show CDR1 as LGHDT and CDR2 as YNNKEL (reference sequence). Supplemented by reference TRBV3-1 and TRBJ2-6, the full variable domain reads DTAVSQTPKYLVTQMGNDKSIKCEQNLGHDTMYWYKQDSKKFLKIMFSYNNKELIINETVPNRFSPKSPDKAHLNLHINSLELGDSAVYFCASRHPGQGGSGANVLTFGAGSRLTVL.

The table lists this clonotype with many counts. This chain links TRBV20-1 with TRBJ2-3; D is uncertain. The CDR3 loop spans 10 amino acids. Trimming stripped 3 bases from V and 6 bases from J, with 4 bases between. CDR1 and CDR2 (germline): DFQATT, SNEGSKA (reference sequence). The CDR3 bases are TGCAGTGCTAGTCTCGATACGCAGTATTTT. Amino acid sequence: CSASLDTQYF.

This clonotype was recorded many times. This chain connects TRBV28 to TRBJ2-1; TRBD2 agrees at 8 bases. CDR3 length equals 18 residues. V dropped 5 bases and J dropped 1; count of bases not matched to a gene: 13. CDR1 and CDR2 (germline): MDHEN, SYDVKM. As DNA, the CDR3 is TGTGCCAGCAGTCTCGGACTAGCCCGAGGGTTGTCCTACAATGAGCAGTTCTTC. It translates to CASSLGLARGLSYNEQFF.

This clonotype showed up many times. The chain recombines TRBV28 with TRBJ2-1; the match to TRBD2 covers 15 bases. The CDR3 runs 18 residues. V was clipped by 4 bases and J by 3 bases; unmatched bases: 7. CDR1 and CDR2 from the germline V gene are MDHEN and SYDVKM. The chain's CDR3 is CASSSGTSGRSDYNEQFF. For the CDR3, the DNA is TGTGCCAGCAGTTCGGGGACTAGCGGGAGGTCGGACTACAATGAGCAGTTCTTC.